A selection of T cell receptor beta chains follows, all from one sample in a study of cytomegalovirus exposure and HLA in healthy donors. The table came from immunoSEQ multiplex PCR; TCRdb's copy has only in-frame clones and leaves some out. The table has over 150,000 clones, 74% seen once. Sample: PBMCs. These receptor sequences come from a man aged 25-45 years in good health and CMV-seronegative. Each CDR3 is given with its conserved first and last residue. Each record gives: V gene, D gene, clone size, J gene, CDR3 DNA, CDR3 protein. D genes are given only for firm matches. Where a row states a size, it is once, few, many or the class of an expanded clone; other rows omit it.

TRBV4-2	NA	few	TRBJ2-1	TGTGCCAGCAGACGTAATCTAGCGATTAACTACAATGAGCAGTTCTTC	CASRRNLAINYNEQFF
TRBV7-6	TRBD1	NA	TRBJ1-4	TGTGCCAGCAGCTCCCCCGGGGGACAGGTGGATGAAAAACTGTTTTTT	CASSSPGGQVDEKLFF
TRBV29-1	NA	NA	TRBJ2-1	TGCAGCGTTGAGAATATCGGGTCAGAAGCCTCCTACAATGAGCAGTTCTTC	CSVENIGSEASYNEQFF
TRBV29-1	TRBD1	NA	TRBJ2-3	TGCAGCTTCCGAGGGGGGGGGACAGGGGCGGCAGATACGCAGTATTTT	CSFRGGGTGAADTQYF
TRBV4-3	NA	NA	TRBJ2-7	TGCGCCAGCAGCCAAGGAATAGGGGCCTCCTACGAGCAGTACTTC	CASSQGIGASYEQYF
TRBV10-3	NA	once	TRBJ1-1	TGTGCCATCAGTGAACTACGGGAGAACACTGAAGCTTTCTTT	CAISELRENTEAFF
TRBV5-1	NA	once	TRBJ1-4	TGCGCCAGCAGCCCAGGAGCAGGGGTGGAAGAAAAACTGTTTTTT	CASSPGAGVEEKLFF
TRBV10-1	NA	NA	TRBJ2-3	TGCGCCAGCAGTGAGCCCGACAGGATCACAGATACGCAGTATTTT	CASSEPDRITDTQYF
TRBV2	NA	few	TRBJ2-7	TGTGCCAGCAGTATGGGGGCACTAAGCTCCTACGAGCAGTACTTC	CASSMGALSSYEQYF
TRBV13	NA	few	TRBJ1-2	TGTGCCAGCAGCTTCAACGAGGGCAGGCTAGAAGGCTACACCTTC	CASSFNEGRLEGYTF
TRBV6-1	NA	NA	TRBJ2-7	TGTGCCAGCAGTGTAAGGGGTCGTGTAATCTCCCAAGACTACGAGCAGTACTTC	CASSVRGRVISQDYEQYF
TRBV7-6	TRBD1	few	TRBJ1-1	TGTGCCAGCACTGGAGGGACAGGGGGCGTTGGGACTGAAGCTTTCTTT	CASTGGTGGVGTEAFF
TRBV4-1	NA	few	TRBJ1-1	TGCGCCAGCAGCCCGAACATGAACACTGAAGCTTTCTTT	CASSPNMNTEAFF
TRBV11-3	NA	NA	TRBJ2-3	TGTGCCAGCAGCTTAGCCCCGACAGATACGCAGTATTTT	CASSLAPTDTQYF
TRBV7-2	TRBD1	NA	TRBJ2-1	TGTGCCAGCAGCTTGACCGGGACAGGCCACAATGAGCAGTTCTTC	CASSLTGTGHNEQFF
TRBV19	TRBD2	NA	TRBJ2-1	TGTGCTAGTAGGCGGACTAGCGGCGACAATGAGCAGTTCTTC	CASRRTSGDNEQFF
TRBV30	NA	NA	TRBJ2-7	TGTGCCTGGAGTGGAACAGGGACCTACGAGCAGTACTTC	CAWSGTGTYEQYF
TRBV15	TRBD1	few	TRBJ1-2	TGTGCCACCAGCACCGGGACAGGGAGGGACTATGGCTACACCTTC	CATSTGTGRDYGYTF
TRBV9	NA	NA	TRBJ2-5	TGTGCCAGCAGCGTTCGGGGGGAGACCCAGTACTTC	CASSVRGETQYF
TRBV28	TRBD2	NA	TRBJ2-7	TGTGCCAGCAGTTTAGGGGCAGGGAGGGAACAAATCTACGAGCAGTACTTC	CASSLGAGREQIYEQYF
TRBV19	TRBD1	NA	TRBJ1-1	TGTGCCAGTAGTGATCAGGGGGGCACTGAAGCTTTCTTT	CASSDQGGTEAFF
TRBV28	NA	NA	TRBJ2-7	TGTGCCAGCAGTTTAGCCCTGACAGGAGGCTACGAGCAGTACTTC	CASSLALTGGYEQYF
TRBV28	NA	few	TRBJ2-1	TGTGCCAGCAGTCCCCAAATGGCATTTACCTACAATGAGCAGTTCTTC	CASSPQMAFTYNEQFF
TRBV5-4	NA	NA	TRBJ2-1	TGTGCCAGCAGCTTGGAACTGCTTTACAATGAGCAGTTCTTC	CASSLELLYNEQFF
TRBV4-2	NA	NA	TRBJ1-1	TGTGCCAGCAGCCAGCAGGATACAAACACTGAAGCTTTCTTT	CASSQQDTNTEAFF
TRBV7-8	TRBD1	NA	TRBJ2-1	TGTGCCAGCAGCCTAACTTGGCGGGACAGGGATAATGAGCAGTTCTTC	CASSLTWRDRDNEQFF
TRBV2	TRBD1	NA	TRBJ2-5	TGTGCCAGCAGTACTACCCGGACAGGGGAGGTGGAAGAGACCCAGTACTTC	CASSTTRTGEVEETQYF
TRBV19	TRBD1	NA	TRBJ2-1	TGTGCCAGTAGTCCCTACAGGGGGTTCGGCAATGAGCAGTTCTTC	CASSPYRGFGNEQFF
TRBV7-9	NA	NA	TRBJ1-4	TGTTCCAGCAGCTTAGAGGGAGCAAAACTGTTTTTT	CSSSLEGAKLFF
TRBV1	NA	NA	TRBJ2-3	TGCACCAGCAGCCAAGATCAAGTAGCCCCCAGCACAGATACGCAGTATTTT	CTSSQDQVAPSTDTQYF
TRBV6-5	TRBD1	NA	TRBJ1-2	TGTGCCAGCAGTTACTCGACAGGGGCGCCCTATGGCTACACCTTC	CASSYSTGAPYGYTF
TRBV7-9	TRBD1	NA	TRBJ2-6	TGTGCCAGCAGCCCTTCCCCGGGACAGGCCTCTGGGGCCAACGTCCTGACTTTC	CASSPSPGQASGANVLTF
TRBV7-9	NA	NA	TRBJ2-3	TGTGCCAGCAGCCTACCCCTGGGGGGGCGGGGGCTCGCAGATACGCAGTATTTT	CASSLPLGGRGLADTQYF
TRBV13	TRBD1	few	TRBJ2-6	TGTGCCAGCAGCCTAGACAGGGGGCGATCCCCTGGGGCCAACGTCCTGACTTTC	CASSLDRGRSPGANVLTF
TRBV19	TRBD1	NA	TRBJ1-6	TGTGCCAGCACTAGCACTTGGGACAGCTTAAATTCACCCCTCCACTTT	CASTSTWDSLNSPLHF